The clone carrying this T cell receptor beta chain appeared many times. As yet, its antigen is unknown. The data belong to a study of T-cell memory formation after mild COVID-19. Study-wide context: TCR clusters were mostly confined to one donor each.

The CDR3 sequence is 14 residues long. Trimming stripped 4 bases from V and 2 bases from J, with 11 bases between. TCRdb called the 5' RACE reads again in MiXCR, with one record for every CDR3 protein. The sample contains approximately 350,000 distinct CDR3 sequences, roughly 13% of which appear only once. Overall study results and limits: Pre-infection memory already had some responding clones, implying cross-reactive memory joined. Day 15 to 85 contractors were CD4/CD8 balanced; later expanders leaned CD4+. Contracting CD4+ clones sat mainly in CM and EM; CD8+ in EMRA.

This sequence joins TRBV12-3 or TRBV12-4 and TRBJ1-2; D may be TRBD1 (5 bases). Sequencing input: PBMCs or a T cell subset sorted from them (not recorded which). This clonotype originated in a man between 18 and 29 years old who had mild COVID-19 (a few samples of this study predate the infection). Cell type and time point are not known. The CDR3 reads CASSYPRENYGYTF. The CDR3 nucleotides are TGTGCCAGCAGTTACCCCAGGGAGAACTATGGCTACACCTTC.